This T cell receptor beta chain was retrieved from a study of blood T cell repertoires in COVID-19. Study information: There were acute and convalescent COVID-19 samples, and they came from the United States, Italy and Spain.

The V gene's germline CDR1 is SQVTM and CDR2 ANQGSEA. Trimming removed 4 bases at V and 1 base at J, with 7 bases between. The CDR3 is made up of 12 amino acids. A remark on this clone: The same CDR3 can be traced to other DNA sequences in this sample.

In the authors' workflow: Researchers report that nucleated cell counts were estimated from reference gene primer amplification. Some clones are missing from TCRdb's copy, which holds only in-frame ones; the method was immunoSEQ multiplex PCR. From that table come the V and J calls and clone size; the DNA was used to work out D and trimming. The data contain about 210,000 clones, 84% of them singletons. Sequencing was carried out using peripheral blood. The gene calls are TRBV29-1 and TRBJ1-2; D is uncertain. This sequence was found in a man between 50 and 59 years old with active or convalescent COVID-19. The DNA of the CDR3 is TGCAGCGTTGCCGCCGGTAACTATGGCTACACCTTC. Translated: CSVAAGNYGYTF.